This T cell receptor (beta chain) was sequenced for a study of T cell responses to AZD1222 COVID-19 vaccine. Background on the study: Pooling of second doses given at about 4 or about 12 weeks was done.

In the case of this clone: Its antigen remains unknown.

Study-level results: With dominance at 160-218 and 743-854, vaccine-associated CD4 TCRs spanned spike. Clonal diversity may have been underestimated in mostly white British donors.

Repertoires were generated with immunoSEQ multiplex PCR, while TCRdb's copy carries only in-frame clones and drops some. The profile shows around 130,000 clones, 90% to 95% of them singletons. The CDR3 has 17 amino acids. V gave up 3 bases and J gave up 6 bases; unmatched junction bases: 12. Germline V gene sequence: CDR1 SGHNT, CDR2 YYREEE (reference sequence). The clonotype was recovered from an adult in good health. The sequencing here drew on peripheral blood, taken on day 0 of AZD1222 vaccination. The chain combines TRBV5-4 with TRBJ2-2; 9 bases are a match to TRBD2. As DNA, the CDR3 is TGTGCCAGCAGCTCGGGGGGGGCTAGCGGGAATCCCGGGGAGCTGTTTTTT. The encoded protein is CASSSGGASGNPGELFF.